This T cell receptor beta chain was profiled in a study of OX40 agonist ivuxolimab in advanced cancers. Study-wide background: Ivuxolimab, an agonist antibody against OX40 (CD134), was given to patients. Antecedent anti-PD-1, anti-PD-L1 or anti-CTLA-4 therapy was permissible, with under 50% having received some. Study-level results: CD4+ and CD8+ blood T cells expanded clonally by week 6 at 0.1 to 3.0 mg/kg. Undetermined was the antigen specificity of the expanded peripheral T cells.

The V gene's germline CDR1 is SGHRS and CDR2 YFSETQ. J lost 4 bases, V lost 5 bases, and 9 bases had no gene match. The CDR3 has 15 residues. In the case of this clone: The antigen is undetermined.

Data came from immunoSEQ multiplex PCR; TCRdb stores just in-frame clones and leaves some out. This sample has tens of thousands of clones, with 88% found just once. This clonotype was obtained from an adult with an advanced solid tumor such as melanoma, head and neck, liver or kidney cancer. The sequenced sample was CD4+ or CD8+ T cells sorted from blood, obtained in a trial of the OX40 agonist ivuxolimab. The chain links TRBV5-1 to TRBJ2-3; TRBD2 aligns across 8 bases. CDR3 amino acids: CASSGPAGVADTQYF. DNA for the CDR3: TGCGCCAGCAGTGGGCCAGCGGGAGTGGCAGATACGCAGTATTTT. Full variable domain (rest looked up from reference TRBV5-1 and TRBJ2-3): KAGVTQTPRYLIKTRGQQVTLSCSPISGHRSVSWYQQTPGQGLQFLFEYFSETQRNKGNFPGRFSGRQFSNSRSEMNVSTLELGDSALYLCASSGPAGVADTQYFGPGTRLTVL.